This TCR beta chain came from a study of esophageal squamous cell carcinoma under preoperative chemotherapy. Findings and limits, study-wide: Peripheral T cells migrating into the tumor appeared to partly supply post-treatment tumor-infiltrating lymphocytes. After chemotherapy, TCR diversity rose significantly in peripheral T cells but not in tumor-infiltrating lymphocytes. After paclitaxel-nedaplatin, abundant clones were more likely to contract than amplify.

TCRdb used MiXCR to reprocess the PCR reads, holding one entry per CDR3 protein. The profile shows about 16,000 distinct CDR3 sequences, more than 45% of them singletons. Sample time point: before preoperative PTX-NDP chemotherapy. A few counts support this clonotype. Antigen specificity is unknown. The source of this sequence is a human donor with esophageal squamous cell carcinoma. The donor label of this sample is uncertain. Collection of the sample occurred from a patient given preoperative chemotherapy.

Here the CDR3 reads CASSFLAGVEDTQYF. CDR3 coding DNA: TGTGCCAGCAGCTTTTTAGCGGGCGTGGAAGATACGCAGTATTTT. The chain joins TRBV7-9 to TRBJ2-3; 7 bases match TRBD2. Germline V gene sequence: CDR1 SEHNR, CDR2 FQNEAQ (reference sequence). The CDR3 consists of 15 residues. J gave up 5 bases and V 3 bases, and 8 bases lay outside the gene matches.